This T cell receptor beta chain was sequenced for a study of immune characterization of retroperitoneal liposarcoma. The J segment lost 9 bases and the V segment lost 1 base, leaving 6 bases of the junction unmatched. This CDR3 spans 14 amino acids. Germline V gene lookup returns CDR1 SGHTA and CDR2 FQGTGA. TCRdb re-called the PCR reads through MiXCR, storing one row per CDR3 protein. The table has approximately 2,000 distinct CDR3 sequences, approximately 30% seen once. The receptor's source is a female donor with retroperitoneal liposarcoma. Specimen: tumor tissue. The V gene is TRBV7-3, the J gene TRBJ2-3; 8 bases line up with TRBD1. CDR3: CASSLNPGQGTQYF. In nucleotides, the CDR3 is TGTGCCAGCAGCTTAAACCCTGGACAGGGAACGCAGTATTTT.